What follows are 5 T cell receptor beta chains derived from one specimen sequenced in a study of T cells in Graves' hyperthyroidism and ophthalmopathy. The TCR beta CDR3 regions underwent amplification using RNA transcripts as the source. RT-PCR in the first round (using the HTBI primer set) targeted the TCR CDR3. TCRdb redid the calling of the multiplex PCR reads with MiXCR, one entry per CDR3 protein. Here the sample spans some 490,000 distinct CDR3 sequences, 16% being singletons. The material sequenced was blood. These receptors came from a woman aged 25 to 39 with Graves' ophthalmopathy.

Concerning this clonotype: This clone may be a read error of a much larger clone one base away. V is TRBV5-1 and J is TRBJ2-7, with 7 bases identical to TRBD1. The CDR3 covers 12 residues. CDR1 is SGHRS and CDR2 is YFSETQ in the germline V gene. V dropped 2 bases and J dropped 6; count of bases not matched to a gene: 2. DNA for the CDR3: TGCGCCAGCAGCTTCCAGGGGGTCGAGCAGTACTTC. Translation: CASSFQGVEQYF. Filled out from reference TRBV5-1 and TRBJ2-7, the complete variable domain reads KAGVTQTPRYLIKTRGQQVTLSCSPISGHRSVSWYQQTPGQGLQFLFEYFSETQRNKGNFPGRFSGRQFSNSRSEMNVSTLELGDSALYLCASSFQGVEQYFGPGTRLTVT.

A few counts support this clonotype. The chain joins TRBV28 to TRBJ1-2; a possible D gene is TRBD1 (6 bases). From germline, CDR1 is MDHEN and CDR2 SYDVKM. Trimming took 1 base from V and 3 from J, leaving 9 bases between them. This CDR3 contains 14 residues. DNA of the CDR3: TGTGCCAGCAGTTTATTGGCAGGGGACTATGGCTACACCTTC. This encodes CASSLLAGDYGYTF.

This clonotype has at least ten counts. This CDR3 is CASSFPPGVAGGGDTQYF. The DNA for the CDR3 is TGTGCCAGCAGTTTCCCCCCTGGGGTAGCGGGAGGAGGAGATACGCAGTATTTT. This chain connects TRBV28 to TRBJ2-3, with 10 bases that match TRBD2. Looked up from germline, CDR1 is MDHEN and CDR2 is SYDVKM. This CDR3 region has 18 residues. V lost 3 bases and J lost 5; bases outside the gene matches: 14.

In this sample, this clonotype turned up many times. The chain recombines TRBV20-1 with TRBJ2-4; D is undetermined. The CDR3 is 13 amino acids. CDR1 DFQATT and CDR2 SNEGSKA come from the germline V gene (reference sequence). With 0 bases removed from V and 6 bases from J, the gap between germline ends came to 9 bases. This CDR3 is CSARDNNANIQYF. The CDR3 DNA follows: TGCAGTGCTAGAGATAACAACGCAAACATTCAGTACTTC.

This CDR3 is CASSLSLAGLLQETQYF. CDR3 nucleotide sequence: TGTGCCAGCAGCTTGTCGCTAGCGGGACTTCTCCAAGAGACCCAGTACTTC. This rearrangement joins TRBV5-6 to TRBJ2-5; 9 nucleotides agree with TRBD2. The length of the CDR3 is 17 residues. V was pared by 1 base and J by 1 base, with 8 bases of the junction left unmatched. Germline CDR1 and CDR2: SGHDT and YYEEEE.